The present T cell receptor (beta chain) was sequenced within a study of T-cell memory formation after mild COVID-19. The authors produced TCR alpha and TCR beta cDNA libraries with sample barcodes and UMIs by 5'RACE using constant-segment primers. A single record per CDR3 protein comes from TCRdb applying MiXCR to the 5' RACE reads. The sample contains around 500,000 distinct CDR3 sequences, roughly 18% of which appear only once. Regarding the study as a whole: Clones that shrank (day 15 to 85) were balanced CD4/CD8, whereas later expanders leaned CD4+. Contracting CD4+ clones were located mainly in CM and EM, and CD8+ clones in EMRA.

This CDR3 spans 18 amino acids. Germline CDR1 reads MNHNY; CDR2 reads SVGAGI (reference sequence). The V and J ends lost 6 bases and 4 bases, in that order; junction bases with no gene match: 17. Comments on this clonotype: The antigen is undetermined.

The rearrangement uses TRBV6-6 and TRBJ2-7; 11 bases fit TRBD2. The sequence was obtained from an adult woman who had mild COVID-19 (a few samples of this study predate the infection). Cell type and time point are not known. The sequenced material came from PBMCs or a T cell subset sorted from them (not recorded which). DNA of the CDR3: TGTGCCAGCAGCACCGGACGCCCTGGGACTAGCGGTTCGTACGAGCAGTACTTC. Its protein is CASSTGRPGTSGSYEQYF.